A selection of T cell receptor beta chains follows, all from one sample in a study of molecular identifiers for immune sequencing clone quantification. TCRdb independently ran MiXCR on the PCR reads; one entry per CDR3 protein. The sample lists more than 450,000 distinct CDR3 sequences; roughly 24% were seen once. Sequenced input: naive CD8+ T cells from blood, with Jurkat cell RNA spiked in. These receptors came from a human donor in good health. Some libraries in this study had Jurkat cell RNA spiked in. Both conserved end residues are part of each CDR3. A D gene is named only where the DNA matches it firmly. Size values are once, few and many counts, or a class for expanded clones, and some rows have none.

. TRBJ1-1 TRBV10-2 . TGCGCCAGCAGTGAGTTCAGGGTCATGAACACTGAAGCTTTCTTT CASSEFRVMNTEAFF
. TRBJ1-6 TRBV7-2 many TGTGCCAGCACCCTACTTGGAGGGTTCTCCTATAATTCACCCCTCCACTTT CASTLLGGFSYNSPLHF
. TRBJ2-1 TRBV19 few TGTGCCAGTAGTATAGTCCTGGGGAATGAGCAGTTCTTC CASSIVLGNEQFF
TRBD2 TRBJ2-3 TRBV10-3 . TGTGCCATCAGTGGGCCTAGCGGGACCGCTAGCACAGATACGCAGTATTTT CAISGPSGTASTDTQYF
. TRBJ2-5 TRBV10-3 . TGTGCCATCAGTGAGTCGTCTCCCAGAGGTGGGGAGACCCAGTACTTC CAISESSPRGGETQYF
TRBD2 TRBJ2-2 TRBV19 few TGTGCCAGTAGTATAGGCGGGAGGGCCTTCGGGGAGCTGTTTTTT CASSIGGRAFGELFF
. TRBJ2-1 TRBV7-7 few TGTGCCAGCAGCCCAGACAGCAATGAGCAGTTCTTC CASSPDSNEQFF
. TRBJ1-6 TRBV11-2 . TGTGCCAGCAGCTTAGTACCCTATAATTCACCCCTCCACTTT CASSLVPYNSPLHF
. TRBJ1-4 TRBV27 many TGTGCCAGCAGTTTATCGAGTGGGACGATCCCCTTCGGAGAAAAACTGTTTTTT CASSLSSGTIPFGEKLFF
. TRBJ2-3 TRBV7-7 few TGTGCCAGCAGCACCGGGACTGATAACCCAGATACGCAGTATTTT CASSTGTDNPDTQYF
. TRBJ2-3 TRBV19 . TGTGCCAGTAGTAGACTAGGAGGAGATACGCAGTATTTT CASSRLGGDTQYF
. TRBJ1-1 TRBV6-2/TRBV6-3 few TGTGCCAGCAGTTCTTTGGGTTCTCGCACTGAAGCTTTCTTT CASSSLGSRTEAFF
. TRBJ2-7 TRBV20-1 . TGCAGTGCTAGCGGACGTCTAAGCCGATACGAGCAGTACTTC CSASGRLSRYEQYF
. TRBJ2-1 TRBV3-1 . TGTGCCAGCAGCCAAGAAAATAGGGTCGGTCCCCTCTACAATGAGCAGTTCTTC CASSQENRVGPLYNEQFF
TRBD1 TRBJ1-1 TRBV7-8 few TGTGCCAGCAGCGCCCGGGACAGACGAAACACTGAAGCTTTCTTT CASSARDRRNTEAFF
. TRBJ2-1 TRBV19 . TGTGCCAGTAGTACGGGTCTGGGCTTCAATGAGCAGTTCTTC CASSTGLGFNEQFF
. TRBJ2-7 TRBV20-1 few TGCAGTGCTAGAGAGGTGACCTCCGAGCAGTACTTC CSAREVTSEQYF
TRBD1 TRBJ2-7 TRBV29-1 many TGCAGCTTATTAACCGGGACAGGGGCCGAGCAGTACTTC CSLLTGTGAEQYF
TRBD1 TRBJ1-5 TRBV19 few TGTGCCAGTAGTATAGGGACAGGGGCTAGCAATCAGCCCCAGCATTTT CASSIGTGASNQPQHF
TRBD1 TRBJ2-7 TRBV2 . TGTGCCAGCATGGACAGGGGGCCGGGATACGAGCAGTACTTC CASMDRGPGYEQYF
. TRBJ1-4 TRBV5-1 few TGCGCCAGCAGCTTGGGCGACAGTGAAAAACTGTTTTTT CASSLGDSEKLFF
TRBD2 TRBJ2-7 TRBV20-1 few TGCAGTGCTAGAGATACGGCCGGTAGCGGGAGGGCCTCTTCAGGCTACGAGCAGTACTTC CSARDTAGSGRASSGYEQYF
. TRBJ2-3 TRBV29-1 many TGCAGCCTGAGGGGAAGTGGCACAGATACGCAGTATTTT CSLRGSGTDTQYF
. TRBJ1-1 TRBV5-1 few TGCGCCAGCAGGCCAGGGTACATGAACACTGAAGCTTTCTTT CASRPGYMNTEAFF
TRBD2 TRBJ2-7 TRBV27 . TGTGCCAGCAGTTTAGGACTAGCGGGGACCAAGGAGCAGTACTTC CASSLGLAGTKEQYF
TRBD1 TRBJ1-1 TRBV9 many TGTGCCAGCAGCGCACAGGGGTCTCCCACTGAAGCTTTCTTT CASSAQGSPTEAFF
. TRBJ2-1 TRBV28 few TGTGCCAGCAGTTTATACTTTAGTGAGCAGTTCTTC CASSLYFSEQFF
. TRBJ2-3 TRBV7-9 . TGTGCCAGCAGCAAGCCGTCGGAGGGGGTGGGTACAGATACGCAGTATTTT CASSKPSEGVGTDTQYF
TRBD1 TRBJ1-1 TRBV4-1 . TGCGCCAGCAGCTCCTCCGGCGGGGCAGGGGGGGCTTTCTTT CASSSSGGAGGAFF
. TRBJ1-1 TRBV28 few TGTGCCAGCAGTCCCGGGTCCCCCAGGGCTGAAGCTTTCTTT CASSPGSPRAEAFF
. TRBJ2-7 TRBV18 . TGTGCCAGCTCAGGGGACCTCGAGAGAACCTACGAGCAGTACTTC CASSGDLERTYEQYF
. TRBJ1-1 TRBV12-3/TRBV12-4 many TGTGCCAGCAGTTTTGACAGCCTGAACACTGAAGCTTTCTTT CASSFDSLNTEAFF
TRBD1 TRBJ1-6 TRBV6-5 . TGTGCCAGCAGTTACTCGACAGGGGGAAATTCACCCCTCCACTTT CASSYSTGGNSPLHF
. TRBJ1-5 TRBV20-1 many TGCAGTGCTAGAGTGAGGGGGTCGGGAGAAAGCAATCAGCCCCAGCATTTT CSARVRGSGESNQPQHF
. TRBJ2-2 TRBV12-3/TRBV12-4 many TGTGCCAGCGGAAGCGGGAACACCGGGGAGCTGTTTTTT CASGSGNTGELFF
. TRBJ2-7 TRBV9 . TGTGCCAGCAGCGTACGGGCAGGCCTAGCCTACGAGCAGTACTTC CASSVRAGLAYEQYF
TRBD2 TRBJ2-7 TRBV10-3 few TGTGCCGGCGGGGGGGAATCCTACGAGCAGTACTTC CAGGGESYEQYF
TRBD1 TRBJ1-4 TRBV11-2 few TGTGCCGGCAGCTTATTCGCAGGGGGTGAAAAACTGTTTTTT CAGSLFAGGEKLFF
. TRBJ2-7 TRBV29-1 . TGCAGCGTTGTTCCCAACGGCAAATACGAGCAGTACTTC CSVVPNGKYEQYF
TRBD1 TRBJ2-7 TRBV3-1 . TGTGCCAGCGAGGGACAGAGCTACGAGCAGTACTTC CASEGQSYEQYF
TRBD2 TRBJ2-7 TRBV27 . TGTGCCAGCAGTCTATCTAGCGGGAGGGCCGGGTACGCGCAGTCCTTC CASSLSSGRAGYAQSF